This TCR beta chain was recorded in a study of T cells expressing NK-cell markers. Study as a whole: CD3+CD56+NKG2C+, CD3+CD56+NKG2C- and CD3+CD56-NKG2C+ T cells, once sorted, supplied the TCR beta repertoires. One of the eight sequenced donors was seronegative, whereas the other seven were HCMV-seropositive. Points from the study as a whole: These same clonotypes (in several donors) also led the CD3+CD56-NKG2C+ fraction. Questions lingered over whether expanded NKG2C+ T cell clones were HCMV-specific.

On this clonotype: The target antigen is unknown.

One entry per CDR3 protein, without DNA, is what TCRdb gives after re-calling the 5' RACE reads. The repertoire table contains about 460,000 distinct CDR3 sequences. The clonotype was recovered from a woman aged 45-60 years in good health. The sequenced sample consisted of blood T cells: a sorted CD56 or NKG2C T cell subset, CD4+ or CD8+ T cells, or bulk PBMC T cells (not recorded which).

CDR3 residues: CSAGSPGGITDTQYF. This chain links TRBV20-1 with TRBJ2-3; TCRdb reports TRBD2, a call that lacks DNA to check it against. The CDR3 covers 15 residues. Germline loops: CDR1 DFQATT, CDR2 SNEGSKA (reference sequence).